At least ten counts were recorded for the clone carrying this TCR beta chain. Antigen unknown. Germline lookup yields CDR1 LNHDA and CDR2 SQIVND (reference sequence). V lost 6 bases, J lost 5 bases, and 20 bases lay in between. The CDR3 has 16 residues. This record comes from a study of T-cell memory formation after mild COVID-19. Study background: TCR clusters were mostly donor specific.

From 5'RACE with constant-segment primers came TCR alpha and TCR beta cDNA libraries that carried sample barcodes and UMIs. TCRdb redid the calling of the 5' RACE reads with MiXCR, one entry per CDR3 protein. The table shows 450,000 or so distinct CDR3 sequences, with nearly 25% occurring only once. Findings of the study overall: Second-wave clones that peaked on day 37 lacked confirmed SARS-CoV-2 specificity. Cross-reactive memory apparently joined, as some responding clones appeared in pre-infection memory.

The rearrangement uses TRBV19 and TRBJ2-1; TRBD2 is a possible D gene (5 bases). This clonotype was sampled from an adult woman who had mild COVID-19 (a few samples of this study predate the infection). Cell type and time point are not known. The sample comprised PBMCs or a T cell subset sorted from them (not recorded which). The DNA of the CDR3 is TGTGCCAGTAGGGAGATACACGAGGGCCTGCACAATGAGCAGTTCTTC. Protein: CASREIHEGLHNEQFF.